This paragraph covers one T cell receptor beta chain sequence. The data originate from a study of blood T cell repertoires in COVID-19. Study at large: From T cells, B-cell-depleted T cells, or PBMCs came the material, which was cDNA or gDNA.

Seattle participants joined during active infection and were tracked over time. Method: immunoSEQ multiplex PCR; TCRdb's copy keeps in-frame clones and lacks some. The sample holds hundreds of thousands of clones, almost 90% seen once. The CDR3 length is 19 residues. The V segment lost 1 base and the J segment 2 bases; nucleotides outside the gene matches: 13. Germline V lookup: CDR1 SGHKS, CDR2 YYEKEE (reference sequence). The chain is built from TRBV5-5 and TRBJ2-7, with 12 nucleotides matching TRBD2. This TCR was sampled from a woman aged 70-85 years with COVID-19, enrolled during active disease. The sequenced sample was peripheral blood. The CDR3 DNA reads TGTGCCAGCAGCTTGTTTGGGCTAGCGGGGGGGCATGGCCCCTACGAGCAGTACTTC. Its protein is CASSLFGLAGGHGPYEQYF.